The 17 T cell receptor beta chains below were found in one sample sequenced in a study of cytomegalovirus exposure and HLA in healthy donors. Amplification used 60 Vbeta primers and 13 Jbeta primers. Assay used: immunoSEQ multiplex PCR; TCRdb lists only in-frame clones, some missing. The sample has around 40,000 clones, over 60% seen once. The sequencing sample was made of PBMCs. The source is a woman in her twenties or thirties in good health and CMV-seronegative.

V gene TRBV19 combines with J gene TRBJ1-4; D ambiguous. Trimming stripped 9 bases from V and 3 bases from J, with 17 bases between. The germline V gene encodes CDR1 LNHDA and CDR2 SQIVND (reference sequence). The CDR3 consists of 15 residues. As DNA, the CDR3 is TGTGCCAGCGCCCGCGCGACTGCTGCTAATGAAAAACTGTTTTTT. This sequence encodes CASARATAANEKLFF.

By share, this clone counts as medium-sized (0.01 to 0.1%). The V call is TRBV6-5, the J call TRBJ1-2; 8 bases agree with TRBD1. CDR1 and CDR2 (germline): MNHEY, SVGAGI. The CDR3 contains 14 residues. V shed 6 bases, J shed 2 bases, and the junction held 5 bases outside the gene matches. CDR3 in amino acids: CASRPGQVNYGYTF. CDR3 sequence (DNA): TGTGCCAGCAGGCCGGGACAGGTGAACTATGGCTACACCTTC.

This clone was observed a few times. The chain carries TRBV28 and TRBJ1-2; D is uncertain. The germline V gene encodes CDR1 MDHEN and CDR2 SYDVKM. The CDR3 length is 12 residues. Trimming stripped 6 bases from V and 0 bases from J, with 5 bases between. The CDR3: CASSPSNYGYTF. As DNA, the CDR3 is TGTGCCAGCAGCCCCTCTAACTATGGCTACACCTTC.

This clone was recorded once. The chain is built from TRBV30 and TRBJ1-1, with TRBD1 matching 7 bases. The CDR3 totals 13 residues. CDR1 and CDR2 from the germline V gene are GTSNPN and SVGIG (reference sequence). V lost 8 bases and J lost 2; bases outside the gene matches: 8. The CDR3 loop reads CAQTRQGNTEAFF. DNA for the CDR3: TGTGCCCAGACACGACAGGGAAACACTGAAGCTTTCTTT.

The gene calls are TRBV20-1 and TRBJ1-2; no reliable D call. V lost 6 bases to trimming and J lost 3 bases, with 8 bases between them. From germline, CDR1 is DFQATT and CDR2 SNEGSKA (reference sequence). CDR3 length: 11 amino acids. CDR3: CSAPPDYGYTF. In DNA, the CDR3 is TGCAGTGCCCCTCCGGACTATGGCTACACCTTC.

The chain carries TRBV27 and TRBJ1-5; D unresolved. Trimming removed 5 bases at V and 5 bases at J, with 10 bases between. CDR1 and CDR2 (germline): MNHEY, SMNVEV (reference sequence). The CDR3 is 13 amino acids. CDR3 region: CASSEGLYQPQHF. In DNA form, the CDR3 reads TGTGCCAGCAGTGAGGGCCTTTATCAGCCCCAGCATTTT.

The chain combines TRBV7-8 with TRBJ1-4; unclear D gene. The germline gives CDR1 SGHVS, CDR2 FQNEAQ. The CDR3 length is 14 residues. V gave up 5 bases and J gave up 0 bases, with 7 bases separating them. CDR3 in DNA: TGTGCCAGCAGCCTCACTGCAACTAATGAAAAACTGTTTTTT. Its protein product is CASSLTATNEKLFF.

The genes are TRBV2 and TRBJ2-2; 8 bases line up with TRBD2. Trimming at V came to 6 bases and at J to 3 bases, leaving 9 bases not matched to a gene. The germline CDR1 and CDR2 sequences are SNHLY and FYNNEI. This CDR3 is built from 16 residues. Here the CDR3 DNA reads TGTGCCAGCAGGTCCAGCGGGAGTACCGACACCGGGGAGCTGTTTTTT. Translating gives CASRSSGSTDTGELFF.

This clone came up once. The identical CDR3 is also encoded by other nucleotide sequences in the sample. V gene TRBV30 combines with J gene TRBJ2-7; TRBD1 aligns across 7 bases. Germline loops: CDR1 GTSNPN, CDR2 SVGIG (reference sequence). The V gene end was trimmed by 5 bases and the J gene end by 7 bases; junction bases not matched to a gene: 5. This CDR3 has 11 amino acids. CDR3 in amino acids: CAWGQGVEQYF. CDR3 in DNA: TGTGCCTGGGGGCAGGGGGTTGAGCAGTACTTC.

The chain is built from TRBV9 and TRBJ1-1, with 7 nucleotides matching TRBD1. This CDR3 spans 15 amino acids. J was trimmed by 1 base and V by 4 bases; bases with no gene match: 7. Germline V gives CDR1 SGDLS, CDR2 YYNGEE. The DNA for the CDR3 is TGTGCCAGCAGCCCCCTGGGACAGAAGAACACTGAAGCTTTCTTT. Residues: CASSPLGQKNTEAFF. Complete variable domain (other parts from reference TRBV9 and TRBJ1-1): DSGVTQTPKHLITATGQRVTLRCSPRSGDLSVYWYQQSLDQGLQFLIQYYNGEERAKGNILERFSAQQFPDLHSELNLSSLELGDSALYFCASSPLGQKNTEAFFGQGTRLTVV.

The rearrangement uses TRBV29-1 and TRBJ2-5; 7 nucleotides agree with TRBD1. There are 13 residues in the CDR3. Germline V gene lookup returns CDR1 SQVTM and CDR2 ANQGSEA. The V segment lost 6 bases and the J segment 1 base; nucleotides outside the gene matches: 5. CDR3: CSVSWTGQETQYF. Written as DNA, the CDR3 is TGCAGCGTGAGCTGGACAGGCCAAGAGACCCAGTACTTC.

The chain combines TRBV28 with TRBJ2-1; TRBD2 is a possible D gene (6 bases). V shed 4 bases and J shed 4 bases, with 8 bases lying between them. This CDR3 has 13 amino acids. CDR1 and CDR2 (germline): MDHEN, SYDVKM. CDR3 protein: CASSSGSYNEQFF. In DNA form, the CDR3 reads TGTGCCAGCAGTTCCGGGAGTTACAATGAGCAGTTCTTC.

This clone has just a few counts. This rearrangement joins TRBV27 to TRBJ1-5; D gene unclear. The CDR3 extends over 13 amino acids. The germline V and J ends were trimmed by 3 bases and 3 bases, with 6 bases remaining between them. Per germline, CDR1 MNHEY and CDR2 SMNVEV (reference sequence). Written as DNA, the CDR3 is TGTGCCAGCAGTTTCGGTTACAATCAGCCCCAGCATTTT. It translates to CASSFGYNQPQHF.

This clone was detected a few times. CDR3 amino acids: CASSLNPGLSTEAFF. In DNA, the CDR3 is TGTGCCAGCAGCCTAAACCCAGGGTTGAGCACTGAAGCTTTCTTT. The chain couples TRBV5-6 to TRBJ1-1; tentative D call: TRBD1 (5 bases). V was clipped by 4 bases and J by 4 bases, with 17 bases between them. The CDR3 runs to 15 residues. Germline V lookup: CDR1 SGHDT, CDR2 YYEEEE.

This clone showed up just once. This chain's CDR3 is CAWTRQGSGETQYF. The DNA of the CDR3 is TGTGCCTGGACCAGACAGGGGAGTGGAGAGACCCAGTACTTC. The rearrangement joins TRBV30 to TRBJ2-5, with 8 nucleotides matching TRBD1. Trimming cost V 4 bases and J 4 bases; bases outside gene matches: 8. Germline V gene data show CDR1 as GTSNPN and CDR2 as SVGIG (reference sequence). The CDR3 contains 14 residues.

The chain combines TRBV6-1 with TRBJ2-1, with 8 bases fitting TRBD2. V shed 10 bases, J shed 6 bases, and the junction held 14 bases outside the gene matches. CDR1 MNHNS and CDR2 SASEGT come from the germline V gene. The CDR3 extends over 15 amino acids. The CDR3 sequence: CATSRIAGLVNEQFF. The CDR3 nucleotides read TGTGCCACCTCCCGGATAGCGGGATTGGTCAATGAGCAGTTCTTC.

This CDR3 reads CASSLALGQVDGYTF. The CDR3 DNA sequence: TGCGCCAGCAGCTTGGCCCTAGGACAGGTAGATGGCTACACCTTC. J is TRBJ1-2 and V is TRBV5-1, with 7 bases fitting TRBD1. Germline V CDR1 and CDR2: SGHRS, YFSETQ. J lost 6 bases, V lost 0 bases, and 8 bases had no gene match. This CDR3 region has 15 residues. The variable domain in full, completed from reference TRBV5-1 and TRBJ1-2, reads KAGVTQTPRYLIKTRGQQVTLSCSPISGHRSVSWYQQTPGQGLQFLFEYFSETQRNKGNFPGRFSGRQFSNSRSEMNVSTLELGDSALYLCASSLALGQVDGYTFGSGTRLTVV.